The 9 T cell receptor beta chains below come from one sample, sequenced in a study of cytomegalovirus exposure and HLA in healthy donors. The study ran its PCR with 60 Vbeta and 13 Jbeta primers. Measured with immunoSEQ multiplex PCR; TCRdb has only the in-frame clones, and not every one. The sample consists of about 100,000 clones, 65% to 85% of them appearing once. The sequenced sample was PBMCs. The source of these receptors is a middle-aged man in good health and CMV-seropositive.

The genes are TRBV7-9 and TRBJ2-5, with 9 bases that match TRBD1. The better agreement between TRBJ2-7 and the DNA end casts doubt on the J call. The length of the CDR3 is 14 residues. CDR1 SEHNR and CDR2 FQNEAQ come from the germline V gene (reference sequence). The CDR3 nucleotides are TGTGCCAGCAGCCGGGACAGGGACACCTACGAGCAGTACTTC. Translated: CASSRDRDTYEQYF.

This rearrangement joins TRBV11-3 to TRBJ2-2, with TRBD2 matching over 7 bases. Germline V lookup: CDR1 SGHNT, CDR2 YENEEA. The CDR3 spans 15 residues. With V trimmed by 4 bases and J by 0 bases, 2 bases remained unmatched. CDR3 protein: CASSSAGTNTGELFF. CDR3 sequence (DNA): TGTGCCAGCAGCTCAGCGGGGACGAACACCGGGGAGCTGTTTTTT.

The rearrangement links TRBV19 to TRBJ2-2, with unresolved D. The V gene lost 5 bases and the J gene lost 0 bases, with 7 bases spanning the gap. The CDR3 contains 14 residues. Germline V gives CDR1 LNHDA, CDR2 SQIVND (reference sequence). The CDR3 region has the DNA TGTGCCAGTAGTCCGGTGCCGAACACCGGGGAGCTGTTTTTT. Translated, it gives CASSPVPNTGELFF.

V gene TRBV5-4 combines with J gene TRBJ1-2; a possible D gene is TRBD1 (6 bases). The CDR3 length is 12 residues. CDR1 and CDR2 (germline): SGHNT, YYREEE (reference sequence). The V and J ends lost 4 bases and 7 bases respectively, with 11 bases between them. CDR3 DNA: TGTGCCAGCAGCCACAGGGTTGGTGGCTACACCTTC. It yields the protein CASSHRVGGYTF.

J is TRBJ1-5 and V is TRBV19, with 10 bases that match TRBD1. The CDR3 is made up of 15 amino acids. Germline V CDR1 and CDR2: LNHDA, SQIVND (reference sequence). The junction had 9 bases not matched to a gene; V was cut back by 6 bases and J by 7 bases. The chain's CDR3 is CASRADRGDRQPQHF. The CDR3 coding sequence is TGTGCCAGTAGGGCGGACAGGGGGGATCGACAGCCCCAGCATTTT.

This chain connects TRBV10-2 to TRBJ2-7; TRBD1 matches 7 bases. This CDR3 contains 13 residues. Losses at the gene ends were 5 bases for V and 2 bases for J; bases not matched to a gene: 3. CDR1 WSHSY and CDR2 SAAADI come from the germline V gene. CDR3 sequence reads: CASSRDSTYEQYF. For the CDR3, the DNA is TGCGCCAGCAGTAGGGACAGCACCTACGAGCAGTACTTC.

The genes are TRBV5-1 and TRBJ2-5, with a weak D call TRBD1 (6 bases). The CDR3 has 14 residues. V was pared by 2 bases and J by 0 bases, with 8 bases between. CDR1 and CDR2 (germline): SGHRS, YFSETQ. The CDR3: CASSLQGHQETQYF. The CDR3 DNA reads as TGCGCCAGCAGCTTACAGGGCCACCAAGAGACCCAGTACTTC.

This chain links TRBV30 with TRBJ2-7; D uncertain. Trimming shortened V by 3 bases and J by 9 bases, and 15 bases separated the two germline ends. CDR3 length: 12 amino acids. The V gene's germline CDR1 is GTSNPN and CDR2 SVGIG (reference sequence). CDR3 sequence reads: CAWSLEVGSQYF. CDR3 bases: TGTGCCTGGAGCCTCGAGGTCGGTTCGCAGTACTTC.

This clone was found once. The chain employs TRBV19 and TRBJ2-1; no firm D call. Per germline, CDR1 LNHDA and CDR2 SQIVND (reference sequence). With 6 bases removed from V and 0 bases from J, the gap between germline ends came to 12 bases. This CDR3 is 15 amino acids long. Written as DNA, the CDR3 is TGTGCCAGTAGCAGGAAAACGAGCTCCTACAATGAGCAGTTCTTC. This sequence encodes CASSRKTSSYNEQFF. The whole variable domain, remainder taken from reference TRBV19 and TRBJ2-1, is DGGITQSPKYLFRKEGQNVTLSCEQNLNHDAMYWYRQDPGQGLRLIYYSQIVNDFQKGDIAEGYSVSREKKESFPLTVTSAQKNPTAFYLCASSRKTSSYNEQFFGPGTRLTVL.